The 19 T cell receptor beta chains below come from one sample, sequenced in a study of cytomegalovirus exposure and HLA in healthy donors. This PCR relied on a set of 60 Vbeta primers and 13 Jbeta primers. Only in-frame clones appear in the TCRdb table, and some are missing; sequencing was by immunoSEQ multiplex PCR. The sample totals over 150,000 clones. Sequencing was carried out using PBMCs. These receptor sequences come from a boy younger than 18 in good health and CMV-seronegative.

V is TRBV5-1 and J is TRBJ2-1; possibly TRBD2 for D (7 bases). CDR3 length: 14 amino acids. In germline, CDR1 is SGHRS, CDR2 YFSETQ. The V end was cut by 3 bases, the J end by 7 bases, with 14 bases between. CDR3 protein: CASSSRGASNEQFF. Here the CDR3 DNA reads TGCGCCAGCAGCTCCCGGGGGGCCTCTAATGAGCAGTTCTTC.

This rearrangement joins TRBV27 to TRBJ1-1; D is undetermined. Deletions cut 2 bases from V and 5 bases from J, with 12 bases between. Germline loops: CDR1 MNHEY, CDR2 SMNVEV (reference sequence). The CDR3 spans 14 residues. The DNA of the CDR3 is TGTGCCAGCAGTTTAGAGGGCATGGGGACTGAAGCTTTCTTT. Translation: CASSLEGMGTEAFF.

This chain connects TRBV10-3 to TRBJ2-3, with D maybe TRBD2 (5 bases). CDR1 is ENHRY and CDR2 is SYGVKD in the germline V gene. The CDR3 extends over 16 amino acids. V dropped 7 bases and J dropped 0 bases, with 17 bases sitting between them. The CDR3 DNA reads TGTGCCATCAAAATTGGTCCCGTAGCGAGCACAGATACGCAGTATTTT. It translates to CAIKIGPVASTDTQYF.

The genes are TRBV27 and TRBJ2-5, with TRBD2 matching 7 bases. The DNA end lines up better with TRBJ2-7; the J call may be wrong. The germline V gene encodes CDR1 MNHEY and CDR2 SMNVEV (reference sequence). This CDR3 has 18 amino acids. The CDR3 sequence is CASEEAGSGGGPTYEQYF. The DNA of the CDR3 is TGTGCCAGCGAAGAAGCAGGGTCAGGCGGGGGACCTACCTACGAGCAGTACTTC.

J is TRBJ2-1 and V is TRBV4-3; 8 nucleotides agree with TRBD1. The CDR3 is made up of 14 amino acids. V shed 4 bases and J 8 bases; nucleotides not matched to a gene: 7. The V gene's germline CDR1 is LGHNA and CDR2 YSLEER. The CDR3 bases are TGCGCCAGCAGCCTGCAGGGGGCCCCCGATGAGCAGTTCTTC. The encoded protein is CASSLQGAPDEQFF.

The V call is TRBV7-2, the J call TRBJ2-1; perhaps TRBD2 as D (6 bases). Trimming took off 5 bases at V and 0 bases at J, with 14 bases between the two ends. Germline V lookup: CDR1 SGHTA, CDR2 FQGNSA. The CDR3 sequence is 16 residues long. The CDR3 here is CASSHSAGSSYNEQFF. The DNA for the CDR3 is TGTGCCAGCAGCCACTCGGCGGGGAGCTCCTACAATGAGCAGTTCTTC.

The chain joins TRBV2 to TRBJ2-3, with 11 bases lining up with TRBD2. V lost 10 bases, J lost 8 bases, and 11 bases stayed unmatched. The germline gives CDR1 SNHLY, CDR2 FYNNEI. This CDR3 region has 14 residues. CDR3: CATLTSGASGTQYF. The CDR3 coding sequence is TGTGCCACCCTGACTAGCGGGGCCAGCGGTACGCAGTATTTT.

CDR3: CASSQDPSGTQYF. The DNA of the CDR3 is TGCGCCAGCAGCCAAGATCCTAGCGGGACCCAGTACTTC. The chain combines TRBV4-1 with TRBJ2-5; the match to TRBD2 covers 7 bases. The V and J ends lost 0 bases and 7 bases, in that order; junction bases with no gene match: 2. The CDR3 contains 13 residues. CDR1 MGHRA and CDR2 YSYEKL come from the germline V gene.

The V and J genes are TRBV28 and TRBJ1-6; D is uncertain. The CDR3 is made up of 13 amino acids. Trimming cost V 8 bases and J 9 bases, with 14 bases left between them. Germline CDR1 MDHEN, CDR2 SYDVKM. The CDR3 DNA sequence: TGTGCCAGCCTTCCCCCCGGAGGTTCACCCCTCCACTTT. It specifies CASLPPGGSPLHF.

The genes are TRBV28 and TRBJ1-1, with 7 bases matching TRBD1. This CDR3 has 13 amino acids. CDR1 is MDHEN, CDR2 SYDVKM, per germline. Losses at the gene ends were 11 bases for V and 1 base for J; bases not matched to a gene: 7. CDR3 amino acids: CAHRGQRNTEAFF. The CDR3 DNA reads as TGTGCCCACCGGGGACAGAGGAACACTGAAGCTTTCTTT.

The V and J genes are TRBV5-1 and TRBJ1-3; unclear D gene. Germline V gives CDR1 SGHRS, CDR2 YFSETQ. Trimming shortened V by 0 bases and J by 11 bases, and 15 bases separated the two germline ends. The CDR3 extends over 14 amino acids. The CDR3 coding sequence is TGCGCCAGCAGCTTGGACGGGAGGTCGAACGCCATATATTTT. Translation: CASSLDGRSNAIYF.

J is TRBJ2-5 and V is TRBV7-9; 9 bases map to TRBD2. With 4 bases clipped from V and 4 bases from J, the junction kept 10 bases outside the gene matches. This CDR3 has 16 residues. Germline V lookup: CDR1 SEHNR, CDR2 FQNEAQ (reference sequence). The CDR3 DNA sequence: TGTGCCAGCAGCTCTCAGCGGGGGGCCGTGGGAGAGACCCAGTACTTC. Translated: CASSSQRGAVGETQYF.

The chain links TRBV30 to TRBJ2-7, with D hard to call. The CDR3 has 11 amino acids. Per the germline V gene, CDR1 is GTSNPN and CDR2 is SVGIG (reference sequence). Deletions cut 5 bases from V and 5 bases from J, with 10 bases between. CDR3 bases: TGTGCCTGGGCCCAGCGCCACGAGCAGTACTTC. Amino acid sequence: CAWAQRHEQYF.

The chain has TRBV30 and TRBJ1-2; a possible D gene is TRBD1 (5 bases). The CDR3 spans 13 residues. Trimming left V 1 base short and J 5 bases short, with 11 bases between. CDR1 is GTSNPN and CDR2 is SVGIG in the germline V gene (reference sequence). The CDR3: CAWSGGGDYGYTF. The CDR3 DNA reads TGTGCCTGGAGTGGGGGGGGAGATTATGGCTACACCTTC. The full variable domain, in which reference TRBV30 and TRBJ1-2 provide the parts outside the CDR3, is SQTIHQWPATLVQPVGSPLSLECTVEGTSNPNLYWYRQAAGRGLQLLFYSVGIGQISSEVPQNLSASRPQDRQFILSSKKLLLSDSGFYLCAWSGGGDYGYTFGSGTRLTVV.

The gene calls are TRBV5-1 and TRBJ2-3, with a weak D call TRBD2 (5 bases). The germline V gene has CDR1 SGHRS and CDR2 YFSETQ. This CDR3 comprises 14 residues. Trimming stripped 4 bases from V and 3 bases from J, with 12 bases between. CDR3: CASSTRTATDTQYF. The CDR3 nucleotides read TGCGCCAGCAGCACAAGGACTGCAACAGATACGCAGTATTTT.

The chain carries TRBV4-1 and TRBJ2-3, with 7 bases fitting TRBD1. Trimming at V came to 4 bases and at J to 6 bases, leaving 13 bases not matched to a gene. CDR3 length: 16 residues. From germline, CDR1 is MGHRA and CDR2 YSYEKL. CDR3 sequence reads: CASSRTGTGERDTQYF. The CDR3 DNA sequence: TGCGCCAGCAGCCGTACCGGTACAGGGGAAAGGGATACGCAGTATTTT.

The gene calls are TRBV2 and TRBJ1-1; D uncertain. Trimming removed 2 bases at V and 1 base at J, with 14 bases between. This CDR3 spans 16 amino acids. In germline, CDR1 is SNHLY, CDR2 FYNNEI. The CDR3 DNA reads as TGTGCCAGCAGTGAAATCGCGCGGCACCGGAACACTGAAGCTTTCTTT. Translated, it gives CASSEIARHRNTEAFF. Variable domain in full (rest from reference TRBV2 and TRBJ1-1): EPEVTQTPSHQVTQMGQEVILRCVPISNHLYFYWYRQILGQKVEFLVSFYNNEISEKSEIFDDQFSVERPDGSNFTLKIRSTKLEDSAMYFCASSEIARHRNTEAFFGQGTRLTVV.

The CDR3 reads CASSAKTGVSTGELFF. CDR3 nucleotides: TGTGCCAGCAGCGCAAAAACAGGGGTGAGCACCGGGGAGCTGTTTTTT. This chain connects TRBV9 to TRBJ2-2; TRBD1 matches at 7 bases. From germline, CDR1 is SGDLS and CDR2 YYNGEE. V lost 3 bases and J lost 4; bases outside the gene matches: 9. CDR3 size: 16 residues.

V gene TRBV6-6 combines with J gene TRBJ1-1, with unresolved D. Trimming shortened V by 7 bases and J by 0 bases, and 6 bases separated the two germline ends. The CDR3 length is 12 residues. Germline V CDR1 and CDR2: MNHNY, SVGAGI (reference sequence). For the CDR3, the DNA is TGTGCCAGCAAACAGCTGAACACTGAAGCTTTCTTT. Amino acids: CASKQLNTEAFF.